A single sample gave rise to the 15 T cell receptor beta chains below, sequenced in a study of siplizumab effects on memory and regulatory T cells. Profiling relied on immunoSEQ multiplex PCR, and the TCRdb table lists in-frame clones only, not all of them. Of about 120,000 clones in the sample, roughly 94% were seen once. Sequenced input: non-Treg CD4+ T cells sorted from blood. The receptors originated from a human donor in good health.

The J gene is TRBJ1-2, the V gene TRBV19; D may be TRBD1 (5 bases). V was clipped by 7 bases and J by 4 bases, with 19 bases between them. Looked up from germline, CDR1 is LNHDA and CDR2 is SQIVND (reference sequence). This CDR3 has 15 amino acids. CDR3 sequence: CASTREGERVYGYTF. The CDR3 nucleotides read TGTGCCAGTACCCGGGAAGGGGAGAGGGTCTATGGCTACACCTTC.

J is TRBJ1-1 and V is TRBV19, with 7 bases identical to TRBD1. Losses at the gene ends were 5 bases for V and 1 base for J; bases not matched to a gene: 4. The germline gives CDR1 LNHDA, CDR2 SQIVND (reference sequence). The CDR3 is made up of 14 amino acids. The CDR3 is CASSSRTGNTEAFF. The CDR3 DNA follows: TGTGCCAGTAGTTCCCGGACAGGGAACACTGAAGCTTTCTTT.

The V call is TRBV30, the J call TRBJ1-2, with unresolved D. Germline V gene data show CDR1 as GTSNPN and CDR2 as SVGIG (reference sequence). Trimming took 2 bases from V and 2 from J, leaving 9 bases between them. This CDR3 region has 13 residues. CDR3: CAWSLRPNYGYTF. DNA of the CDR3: TGTGCCTGGAGTCTTCGGCCCAACTATGGCTACACCTTC. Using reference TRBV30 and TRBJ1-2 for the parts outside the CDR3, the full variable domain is SQTIHQWPATLVQPVGSPLSLECTVEGTSNPNLYWYRQAAGRGLQLLFYSVGIGQISSEVPQNLSASRPQDRQFILSSKKLLLSDSGFYLCAWSLRPNYGYTFGSGTRLTVV.

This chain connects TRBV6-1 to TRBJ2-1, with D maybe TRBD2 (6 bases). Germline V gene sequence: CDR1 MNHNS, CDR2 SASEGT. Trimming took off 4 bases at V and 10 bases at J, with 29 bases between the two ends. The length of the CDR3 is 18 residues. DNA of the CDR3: TGTGCCAGCAGTGGGGCAGGGCCTCTCGGGAGTTACAATAAGGAGCAGTTCTTC. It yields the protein CASSGAGPLGSYNKEQFF.

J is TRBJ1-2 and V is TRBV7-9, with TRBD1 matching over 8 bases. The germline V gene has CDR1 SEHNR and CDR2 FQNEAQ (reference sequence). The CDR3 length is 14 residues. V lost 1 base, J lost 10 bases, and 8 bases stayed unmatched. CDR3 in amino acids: CASSLGQGAYTYTF. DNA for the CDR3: TGTGCCAGCAGCTTAGGGCAGGGGGCTTATACCTACACCTTC.

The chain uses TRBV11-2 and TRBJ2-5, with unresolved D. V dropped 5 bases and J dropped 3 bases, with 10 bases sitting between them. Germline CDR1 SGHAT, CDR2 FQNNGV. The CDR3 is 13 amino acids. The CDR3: CASSAHLKETQYF. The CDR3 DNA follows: TGTGCCAGCAGCGCTCACTTGAAAGAGACCCAGTACTTC.

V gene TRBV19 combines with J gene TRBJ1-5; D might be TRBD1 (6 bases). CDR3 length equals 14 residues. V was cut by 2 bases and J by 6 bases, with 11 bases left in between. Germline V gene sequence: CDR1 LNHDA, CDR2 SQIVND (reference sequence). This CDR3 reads CASSITGFGQPQHF. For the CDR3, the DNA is TGTGCCAGTAGTATAACAGGGTTCGGTCAGCCCCAGCATTTT.

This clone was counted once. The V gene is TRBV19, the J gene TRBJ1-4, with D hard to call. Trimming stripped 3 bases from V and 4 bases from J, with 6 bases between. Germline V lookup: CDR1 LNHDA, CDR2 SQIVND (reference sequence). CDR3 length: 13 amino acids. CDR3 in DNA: TGTGCCAGTAGTATTCAGTATAATGAAAAACTGTTTTTT. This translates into CASSIQYNEKLFF.

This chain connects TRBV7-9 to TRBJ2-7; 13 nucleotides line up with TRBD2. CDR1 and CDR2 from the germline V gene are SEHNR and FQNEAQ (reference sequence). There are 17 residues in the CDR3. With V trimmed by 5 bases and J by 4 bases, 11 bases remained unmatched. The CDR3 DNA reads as TGTGCCAGCAGCCTTGGGACTAGCGGGACAGCTGGATACGAGCAGTACTTC. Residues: CASSLGTSGTAGYEQYF.

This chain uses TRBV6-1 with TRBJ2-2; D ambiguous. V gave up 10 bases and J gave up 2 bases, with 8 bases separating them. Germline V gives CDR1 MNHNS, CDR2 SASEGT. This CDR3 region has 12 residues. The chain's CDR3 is CATVQNTGELFF. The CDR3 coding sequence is TGTGCCACAGTACAAAACACCGGGGAGCTGTTTTTT.

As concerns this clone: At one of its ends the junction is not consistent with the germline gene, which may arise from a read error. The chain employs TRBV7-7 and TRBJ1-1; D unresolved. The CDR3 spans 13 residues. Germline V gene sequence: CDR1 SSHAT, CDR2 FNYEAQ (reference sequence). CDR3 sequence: CASSFTKNTEAFF. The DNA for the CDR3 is TGTGCTAGCAGCTTCACAAAGAACACTGAAGCTTTCTTT.

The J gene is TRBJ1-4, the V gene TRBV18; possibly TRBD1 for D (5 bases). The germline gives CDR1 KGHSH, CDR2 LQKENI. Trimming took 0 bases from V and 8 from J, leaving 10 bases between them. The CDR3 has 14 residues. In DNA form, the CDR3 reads TGTGCCAGCTCACCACCAGGGGACCCAGAAAAACTGTTTTTT. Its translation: CASSPPGDPEKLFF.

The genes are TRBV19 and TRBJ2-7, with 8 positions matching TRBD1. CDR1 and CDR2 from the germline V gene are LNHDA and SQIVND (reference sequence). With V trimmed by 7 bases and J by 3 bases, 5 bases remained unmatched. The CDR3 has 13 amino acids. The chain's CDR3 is CASTGTGYYEQYF. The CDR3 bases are TGTGCCAGTACCGGGACAGGCTACTACGAGCAGTACTTC.

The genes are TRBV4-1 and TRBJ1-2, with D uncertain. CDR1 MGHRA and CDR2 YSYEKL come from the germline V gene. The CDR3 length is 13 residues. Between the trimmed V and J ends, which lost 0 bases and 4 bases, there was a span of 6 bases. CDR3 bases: TGCGCCAGCAGCCAAGATACCAGCTATGGCTACACCTTC. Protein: CASSQDTSYGYTF.

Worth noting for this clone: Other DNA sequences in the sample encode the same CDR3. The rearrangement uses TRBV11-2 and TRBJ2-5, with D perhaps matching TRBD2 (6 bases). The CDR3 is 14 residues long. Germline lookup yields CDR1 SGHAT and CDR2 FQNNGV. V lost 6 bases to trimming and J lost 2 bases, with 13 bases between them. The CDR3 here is CASSAGPTQETQYF. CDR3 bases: TGTGCCAGCAGTGCGGGACCCACGCAAGAGACCCAGTACTTC.